This note documents a single TCR beta chain sequence. CDR3 length: 13 amino acids. The ends lost 5 bases at V and 7 bases at J; junction bases unmatched: 9. Germline loops: CDR1 SQVTM, CDR2 ANQGSEA. Only in-frame clones appear in the TCRdb table, and some are missing; sequencing was by immunoSEQ multiplex PCR. This table holds about 280,000 clones, about four fifths found once. The sample is drawn from a study of blood T cell repertoires in COVID-19. Study-level information: Researchers got acute and convalescent COVID-19 samples from the United States, Italy and Spain. Nucleic acid was either cDNA or gDNA, and it came from T cells, B-cell-depleted T cells, or PBMCs.

This sequence joins TRBV29-1 and TRBJ1-2; TRBD1 aligns across 8 bases. Sequenced: peripheral blood. This TCR came from a woman in her forties or fifties who had recovered from COVID-19. The CDR3 bases are TGCAGCGTTTCGGACAGGGTTAAAGGTGGCTACACCTTC. Protein product: CSVSDRVKGGYTF.